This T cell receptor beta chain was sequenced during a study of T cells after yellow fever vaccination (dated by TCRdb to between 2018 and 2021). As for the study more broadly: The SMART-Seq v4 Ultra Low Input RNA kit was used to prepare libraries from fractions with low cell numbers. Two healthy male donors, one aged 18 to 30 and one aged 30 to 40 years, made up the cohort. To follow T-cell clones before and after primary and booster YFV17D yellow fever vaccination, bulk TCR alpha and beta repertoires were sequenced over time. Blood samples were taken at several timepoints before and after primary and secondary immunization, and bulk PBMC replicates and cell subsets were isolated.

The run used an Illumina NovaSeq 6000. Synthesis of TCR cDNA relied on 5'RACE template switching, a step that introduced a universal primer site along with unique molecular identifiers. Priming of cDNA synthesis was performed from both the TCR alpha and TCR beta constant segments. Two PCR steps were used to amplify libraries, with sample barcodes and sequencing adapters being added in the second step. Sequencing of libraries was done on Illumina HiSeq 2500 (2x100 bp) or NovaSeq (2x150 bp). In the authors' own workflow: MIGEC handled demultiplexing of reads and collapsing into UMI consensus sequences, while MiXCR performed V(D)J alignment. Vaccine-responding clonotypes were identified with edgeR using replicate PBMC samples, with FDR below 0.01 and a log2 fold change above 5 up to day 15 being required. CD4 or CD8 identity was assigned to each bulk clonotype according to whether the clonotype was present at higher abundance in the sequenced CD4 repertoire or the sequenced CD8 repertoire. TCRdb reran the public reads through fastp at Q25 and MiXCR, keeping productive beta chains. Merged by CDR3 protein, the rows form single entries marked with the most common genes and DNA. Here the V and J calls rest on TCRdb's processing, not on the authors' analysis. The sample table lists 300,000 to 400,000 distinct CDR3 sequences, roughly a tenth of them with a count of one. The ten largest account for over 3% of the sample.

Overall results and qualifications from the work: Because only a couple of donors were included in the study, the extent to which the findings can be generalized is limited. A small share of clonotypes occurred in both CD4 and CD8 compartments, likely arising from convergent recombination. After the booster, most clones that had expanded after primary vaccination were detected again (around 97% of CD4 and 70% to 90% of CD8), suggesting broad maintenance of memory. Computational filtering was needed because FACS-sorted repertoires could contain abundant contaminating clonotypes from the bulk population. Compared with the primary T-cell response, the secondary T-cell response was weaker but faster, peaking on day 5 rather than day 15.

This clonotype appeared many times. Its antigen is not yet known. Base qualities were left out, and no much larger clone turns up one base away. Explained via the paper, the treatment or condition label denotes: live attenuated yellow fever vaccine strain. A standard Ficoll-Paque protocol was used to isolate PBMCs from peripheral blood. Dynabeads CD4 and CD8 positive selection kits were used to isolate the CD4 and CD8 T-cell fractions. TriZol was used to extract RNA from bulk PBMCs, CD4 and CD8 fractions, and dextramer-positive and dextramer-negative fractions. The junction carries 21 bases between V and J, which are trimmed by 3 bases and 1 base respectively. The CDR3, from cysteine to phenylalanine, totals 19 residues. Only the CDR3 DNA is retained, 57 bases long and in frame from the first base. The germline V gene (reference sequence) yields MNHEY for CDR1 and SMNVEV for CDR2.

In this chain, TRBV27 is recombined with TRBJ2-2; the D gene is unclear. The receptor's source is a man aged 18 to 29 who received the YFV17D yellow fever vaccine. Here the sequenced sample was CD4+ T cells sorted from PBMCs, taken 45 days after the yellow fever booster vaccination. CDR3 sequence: CASSFSVKPWEMNTGELFF. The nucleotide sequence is TGTGCCAGCAGTTTTTCGGTTAAGCCATGGGAAATGAACACCGGGGAGCTGTTTTTT.